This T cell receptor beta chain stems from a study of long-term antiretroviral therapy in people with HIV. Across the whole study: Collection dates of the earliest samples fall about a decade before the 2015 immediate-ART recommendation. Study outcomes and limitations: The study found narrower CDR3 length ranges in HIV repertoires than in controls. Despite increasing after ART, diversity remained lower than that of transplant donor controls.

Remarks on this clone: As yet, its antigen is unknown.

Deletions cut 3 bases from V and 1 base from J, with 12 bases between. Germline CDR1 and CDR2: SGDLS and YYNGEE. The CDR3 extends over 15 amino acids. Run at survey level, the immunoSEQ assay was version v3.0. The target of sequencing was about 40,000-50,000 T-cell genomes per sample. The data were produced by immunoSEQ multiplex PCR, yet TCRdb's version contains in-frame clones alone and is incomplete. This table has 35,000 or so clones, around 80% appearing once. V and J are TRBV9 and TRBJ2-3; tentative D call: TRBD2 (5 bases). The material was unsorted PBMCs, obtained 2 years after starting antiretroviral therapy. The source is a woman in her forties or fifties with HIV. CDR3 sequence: CASSDGGRRTDTQYF. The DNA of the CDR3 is TGTGCCAGCAGCGATGGCGGGCGTCGCACAGATACGCAGTATTTT. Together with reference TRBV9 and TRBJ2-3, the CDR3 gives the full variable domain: DSGVTQTPKHLITATGQRVTLRCSPRSGDLSVYWYQQSLDQGLQFLIQYYNGEERAKGNILERFSAQQFPDLHSELNLSSLELGDSALYFCASSDGGRRTDTQYFGPGTRLTVL.